This entry features one TCR beta chain sequence. This entry comes from a study of blood T cell repertoires in COVID-19. About the study: Spain, Italy and the United States supplied samples that represented acute and convalescent COVID-19. PBMCs, B-cell-depleted T cells, or T cells provided the cDNA or gDNA that made up the material.

With 8 bases removed from V and 2 bases from J, the gap between germline ends came to 13 bases. Per the germline V gene, CDR1 is SGHTA and CDR2 is FQGTGA. The CDR3 covers 14 residues. Produced via immunoSEQ multiplex PCR; TCRdb's table is partial and in-frame only. In the table there are approximately 45,000 clones, 87% of which are singletons. V gene TRBV7-3 combines with J gene TRBJ2-1, with D perhaps TRBD2 (5 bases). The sample consisted of peripheral blood. The source of this sequence is a human donor in a cohort sampled during active COVID-19. The CDR3 region is CASSPGSPYNEQFF. In DNA, the CDR3 is TGTGCCAGCTCTCCGGGATCGCCCTACAATGAGCAGTTCTTC. Variable domain in full (rest from reference TRBV7-3 and TRBJ2-1): GAGVSQTPSNKVTEKGKYVELRCDPISGHTALYWYRQSLGQGPEFLIYFQGTGAADDSGLPNDRFFAVRPEGSVSTLKIQRTERGDSAVYLCASSPGSPYNEQFFGPGTRLTVL.